The 18 T cell receptor beta chains given below trace back to one sample, sequenced in a study of cytomegalovirus exposure and HLA in healthy donors. TCRdb's table, derived via immunoSEQ multiplex PCR, lists solely in-frame clones and lacks some. The profile shows some 170,000 clones, around 86% of them singletons. The specimen was PBMCs. Every receptor here comes from a man aged 18 to 29 in good health and CMV-seropositive.

The chain combines TRBV28 with TRBJ1-4; 7 nucleotides agree with TRBD1. This CDR3 spans 13 amino acids. V lost 7 bases to trimming and J lost 10 bases; unmatched junction nucleotides: 9. The germline gives CDR1 MDHEN, CDR2 SYDVKM. The CDR3, as DNA: TGTGCCAGCAACCGGGGACAGAGAGGAAAACTGTTTTTT. Its protein is CASNRGQRGKLFF.

The chain uses TRBV2 and TRBJ1-3; 9 nucleotides align to TRBD1. Germline trimming cut 7 bases from V and 4 bases from J; bases unmatched to any gene: 8. From germline, CDR1 is SNHLY and CDR2 FYNNEI. CDR3 length: 15 residues. The CDR3 coding sequence is TGTGCCAGCACCAACACAGGGGGCTTAGGAAACACCATATATTTT. It is translated as CASTNTGGLGNTIYF.

V usage is TRBV28 and J usage is TRBJ2-1; 10 bases line up with TRBD2. The CDR3 has 15 amino acids. The V gene end was trimmed by 5 bases and the J gene end by 5 bases; junction bases not matched to a gene: 6. From germline, CDR1 is MDHEN and CDR2 SYDVKM. In DNA, the CDR3 is TGTGCCAGCAGTCGATCTAGCGGGAGCGACAATGAGCAGTTCTTC. It yields the protein CASSRSSGSDNEQFF.

This chain joins TRBV11-2 and TRBJ1-1, with D possibly TRBD1 on 5 matching bases. V lost 6 bases, J lost 3 bases, and 14 bases lay in between. Looked up from germline, CDR1 is SGHAT and CDR2 is FQNNGV. This CDR3 spans 14 amino acids. The CDR3 region has the DNA TGTGCCAGCAGGTGGAGTCAAGGGGACACTGAAGCTTTCTTT. Amino acids: CASRWSQGDTEAFF.

This chain uses TRBV7-2 with TRBJ1-2, with D unclear. The V gene's germline CDR1 is SGHTA and CDR2 FQGNSA. The CDR3 has 11 amino acids. Trimming removed 4 bases at V and 8 bases at J, with 8 bases between. The DNA of the CDR3 is TGTGCCAGCAGCTCCCCGGGGGGCTACACCTTC. Its protein is CASSSPGGYTF. The entire variable domain, with the rest obtained from reference TRBV7-2 and TRBJ1-2, is as follows: GAGVSQSPSNKVTEKGKDVELRCDPISGHTALYWYRQSLGQGLEFLIYFQGNSAPDKSGLPSDRFSAERTGGSVSTLTIQRTQQEDSAVYLCASSSPGGYTFGSGTRLTVV.

The chain combines TRBV7-2 with TRBJ2-1; D call uncertain. The V end lost 4 bases, the J end lost 0 bases, and 10 bases lay between the germline ends. This CDR3 spans 15 amino acids. Germline V gives CDR1 SGHTA, CDR2 FQGNSA. CDR3 amino acids: CASSYGASSYNEQFF. CDR3 nucleotides: TGTGCCAGCAGCTATGGAGCGAGCTCCTACAATGAGCAGTTCTTC.

This chain joins TRBV2 and TRBJ2-5; 9 bases map to TRBD1. This CDR3 is 16 amino acids long. J lost 5 bases, V lost 7 bases, and 14 bases had no gene match. The germline CDR1 and CDR2 sequences are SNHLY and FYNNEI. The CDR3 reads CASTALHGTGMETQYF. The CDR3 DNA is TGTGCCAGCACCGCTCTCCACGGGACAGGGATGGAGACCCAGTACTTC.

This clone was seen a single time. The V and J genes are TRBV4-3 and TRBJ1-4; D is possibly TRBD1 (5 bases). Trimming shortened V by 0 bases and J by 7 bases, and 15 bases separated the two germline ends. This CDR3 is 16 amino acids long. CDR1 is LGHNA, CDR2 YSLEER, per germline. CDR3 region: CASSQESGIHSEKLFF. The CDR3 region has the DNA TGCGCCAGCAGCCAAGAATCAGGGATACATAGTGAAAAACTGTTTTTT.

The rearrangement links TRBV4-3 to TRBJ1-2; D ambiguous. Per germline, CDR1 LGHNA and CDR2 YSLEER. The length of the CDR3 is 16 residues. Trimming left V 0 bases short and J 8 bases short, with 19 bases between. The CDR3 DNA sequence: TGCGCCAGCAGCCAAGAAGCCGGTGGAGCTCACTGGGGCTACACCTTC. This codes for CASSQEAGGAHWGYTF.

In this sample, this clone turned up once. The rearrangement uses TRBV2 and TRBJ2-1, with a weak D call TRBD2 (6 bases). Germline lookup yields CDR1 SNHLY and CDR2 FYNNEI. There are 14 residues in the CDR3. The V end lost 7 bases, the J end lost 5 bases, and 15 bases lay between the germline ends. The CDR3 protein is CASKRDSTNNEQFF. DNA for the CDR3: TGTGCCAGCAAAAGGGACTCCACGAACAATGAGCAGTTCTTC. The whole variable domain, remainder taken from reference TRBV2 and TRBJ2-1, is EPEVTQTPSHQVTQMGQEVILRCVPISNHLYFYWYRQILGQKVEFLVSFYNNEISEKSEIFDDQFSVERPDGSNFTLKIRSTKLEDSAMYFCASKRDSTNNEQFFGPGTRLTVL.

V and J are TRBV30 and TRBJ2-2; D may be TRBD1 (6 bases). The CDR3 length is 16 residues. Trimming removed 3 bases at V and 7 bases at J, with 21 bases between. Germline V gene data show CDR1 as GTSNPN and CDR2 as SVGIG (reference sequence). CDR3 sequence: CAWSQDGTPKDGELFF. The CDR3 DNA is TGTGCCTGGAGCCAAGACGGGACACCTAAGGACGGGGAGCTGTTTTTT. The variable domain in full, completed from reference TRBV30 and TRBJ2-2, reads SQTIHQWPATLVQPVGSPLSLECTVEGTSNPNLYWYRQAAGRGLQLLFYSVGIGQISSEVPQNLSASRPQDRQFILSSKKLLLSDSGFYLCAWSQDGTPKDGELFFGEGSRLTVL.

The chain carries TRBV9 and TRBJ1-5; 7 bases agree with TRBD1. This CDR3 has 16 residues. With V trimmed by 4 bases and J by 5 bases, 12 bases remained unmatched. Germline CDR1 SGDLS, CDR2 YYNGEE. CDR3 loop: CASSPEEGALDQPQHF. The CDR3 DNA follows: TGTGCCAGCAGCCCCGAGGAGGGGGCCCTCGATCAGCCCCAGCATTTT.

V usage is TRBV5-1 and J usage is TRBJ1-1, with a weak D call TRBD1 (6 bases). Germline V lookup: CDR1 SGHRS, CDR2 YFSETQ. The CDR3 spans 15 residues. The V gene lost 4 bases and the J gene lost 0 bases, with 13 bases spanning the gap. This CDR3 is CASSPHRAVNTEAFF. The CDR3 DNA sequence: TGCGCCAGCAGCCCCCACAGGGCCGTGAACACTGAAGCTTTCTTT.

For the CDR3, the DNA is TGCGCCAGCAGCCAAGAGGCGGGGGCGGCAATCGAGCAGTACTTC. Translation gives CASSQEAGAAIEQYF. The chain carries TRBV4-3 and TRBJ2-7; tentatively, D is TRBD2 (7 bases). The V end lost 0 bases, the J end lost 6 bases, and 15 bases lay between the germline ends. This CDR3 has 15 amino acids. Germline CDR1 and CDR2: LGHNA and YSLEER.

The chain couples TRBV27 to TRBJ1-1; 9 positions match TRBD1. Germline V gene sequence: CDR1 MNHEY, CDR2 SMNVEV (reference sequence). The V gene end was trimmed by 7 bases and the J gene end by 1 base; junction bases not matched to a gene: 4. The CDR3 is made up of 14 amino acids. In DNA form, the CDR3 reads TGTGCCAGCACACAGGGGGCGTCGAACACTGAAGCTTTCTTT. Translating it yields CASTQGASNTEAFF.

This clone occurred once. The chain carries TRBV10-3 and TRBJ2-5; 7 nucleotides align to TRBD2. Germline V gene lookup returns CDR1 ENHRY and CDR2 SYGVKD. Unmatched junction bases numbered 0, after V lost 4 bases and J lost 1 base. The CDR3 is 13 amino acids. CDR3 nucleotides: TGTGCCATCAGTGGGACTAGCCAAGAGACCCAGTACTTC. It codes for CAISGTSQETQYF.

The chain carries TRBV5-1 and TRBJ2-6; 7 bases map to TRBD1. V shed 6 bases and J 0 bases; nucleotides not matched to a gene: 12. Germline V gene sequence: CDR1 SGHRS, CDR2 YFSETQ. There are 18 residues in the CDR3. The chain's CDR3 is CASMIGDSDISGANVLTF. CDR3 coding DNA: TGCGCCAGCATGATAGGGGACAGTGACATCTCTGGGGCCAACGTCCTGACTTTC.

This chain connects TRBV7-9 to TRBJ1-1; 7 bases match TRBD1. Germline lookup yields CDR1 SEHNR and CDR2 FQNEAQ (reference sequence). This CDR3 has 12 amino acids. V gave up 5 bases and J gave up 6 bases; unmatched junction bases: 3. In DNA form, the CDR3 reads TGTGCCAGCAGCAACAGGGGATCTGAAGCTTTCTTT. Amino acids: CASSNRGSEAFF.